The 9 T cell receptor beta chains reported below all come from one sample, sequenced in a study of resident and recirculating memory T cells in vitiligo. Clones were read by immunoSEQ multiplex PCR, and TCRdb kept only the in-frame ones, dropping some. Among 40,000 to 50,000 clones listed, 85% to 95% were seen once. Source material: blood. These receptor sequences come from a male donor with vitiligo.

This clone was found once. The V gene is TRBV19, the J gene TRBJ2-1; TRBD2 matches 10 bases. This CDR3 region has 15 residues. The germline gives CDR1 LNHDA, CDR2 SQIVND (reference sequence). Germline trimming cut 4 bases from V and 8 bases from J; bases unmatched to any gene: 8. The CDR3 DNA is TGTGCCAGTAGTAGCCTAGCGGGGGCGTTTGATGAGCAGTTCTTC. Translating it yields CASSSLAGAFDEQFF.

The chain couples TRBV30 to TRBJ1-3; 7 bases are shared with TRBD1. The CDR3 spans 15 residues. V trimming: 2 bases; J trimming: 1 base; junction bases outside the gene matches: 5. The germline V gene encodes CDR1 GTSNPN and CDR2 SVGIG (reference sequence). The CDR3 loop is CAWSRDSGSGNTIYF. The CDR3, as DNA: TGTGCCTGGAGTAGGGACAGCGGATCTGGAAACACCATATATTTT.

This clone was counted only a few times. CDR3 nucleotide sequence: TGTGCCAGCAGCGTAGGGGGGACAGGGCTTGCATGGAGCTACACCTTC. Its translation: CASSVGGTGLAWSYTF. The rearrangement links TRBV9 to TRBJ1-2; 9 bases align to TRBD1. J was trimmed by 9 bases and V by 0 bases; bases with no gene match: 12. CDR1 and CDR2 (germline): SGDLS, YYNGEE. The CDR3 spans 16 residues.

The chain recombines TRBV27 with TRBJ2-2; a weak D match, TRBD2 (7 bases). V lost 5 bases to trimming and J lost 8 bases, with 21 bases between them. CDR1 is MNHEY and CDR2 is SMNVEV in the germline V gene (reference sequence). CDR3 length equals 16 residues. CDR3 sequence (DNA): TGTGCCAGCAGTCTCCATCTCGGGGGGCCCATTGGGGAGCTGTTTTTT. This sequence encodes CASSLHLGGPIGELFF.

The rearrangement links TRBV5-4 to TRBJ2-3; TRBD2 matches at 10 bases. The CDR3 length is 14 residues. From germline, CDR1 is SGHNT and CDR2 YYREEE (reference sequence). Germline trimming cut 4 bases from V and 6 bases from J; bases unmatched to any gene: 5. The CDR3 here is CASSLAGDLDTQYF. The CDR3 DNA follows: TGTGCCAGCAGCCTAGCGGGGGATTTGGATACGCAGTATTTT.

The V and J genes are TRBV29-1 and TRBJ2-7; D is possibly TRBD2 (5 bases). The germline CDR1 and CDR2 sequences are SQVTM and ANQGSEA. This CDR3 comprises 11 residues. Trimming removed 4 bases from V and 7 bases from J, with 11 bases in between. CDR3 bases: TGCAGCGTTGGGGGTGGCGGGGAGCAGTACTTC. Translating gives CSVGGGGEQYF.

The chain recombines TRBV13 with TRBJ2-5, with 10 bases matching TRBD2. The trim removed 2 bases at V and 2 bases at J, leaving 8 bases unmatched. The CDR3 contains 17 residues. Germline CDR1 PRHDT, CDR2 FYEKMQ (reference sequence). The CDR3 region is CASSLSGAGGEQETQYF. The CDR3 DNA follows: TGTGCCAGCAGCTTATCGGGAGCGGGGGGGGAACAAGAGACCCAGTACTTC.

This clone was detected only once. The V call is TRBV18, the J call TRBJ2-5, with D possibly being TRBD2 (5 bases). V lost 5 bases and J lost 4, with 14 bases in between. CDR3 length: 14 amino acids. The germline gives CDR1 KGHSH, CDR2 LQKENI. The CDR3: CASSNGVVRETQYF. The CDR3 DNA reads TGTGCCAGCTCAAACGGGGTGGTGAGAGAGACCCAGTACTTC.

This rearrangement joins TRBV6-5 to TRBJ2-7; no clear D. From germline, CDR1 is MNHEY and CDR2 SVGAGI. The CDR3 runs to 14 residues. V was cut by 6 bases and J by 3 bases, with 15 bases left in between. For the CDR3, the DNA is TGTGCCAGCAGCCTTCAACAGATACTCTACGAGCAGTACTTC. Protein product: CASSLQQILYEQYF.